These 14 T cell receptor beta chains were all obtained from the same sample, sequenced in a study of T cells expressing NK-cell markers. TCRdb reanalyzed the 5' RACE reads and collapses them to one entry per CDR3 protein, without DNA. This listing includes approximately 150,000 distinct CDR3 sequences. Sample: blood T cells: a sorted CD56 or NKG2C T cell subset, CD4+ or CD8+ T cells, or bulk PBMC T cells (not recorded which). The receptors shown here come from a woman aged 18 to 75 in good health.

V and J are TRBV5-1 and TRBJ2-3; TCRdb's D gene call, TRBD1, goes unchecked for lack of DNA. Germline lookup yields CDR1 SGHRS and CDR2 YFSETQ. The CDR3 has 16 residues. The CDR3 region is CASSLDQTGVTDTQYF.

V usage is TRBV12-5 and J usage is TRBJ1-6; TCRdb outputs TRBD1, but without DNA this stays unchecked. Germline CDR1 and CDR2: LGHNT and FRNRAP. The CDR3 consists of 16 residues. CDR3: CASGLPDRVPNSPLHF.

The V call is TRBV2, the J call TRBJ1-4. This CDR3 is built from 12 residues. CDR1 is SNHLY, CDR2 FYNNEI, per germline. The CDR3 spells CASVQKNEKLFF.

V gene TRBV5-1 combines with J gene TRBJ2-3; TCRdb reports TRBD2, a call that lacks DNA to check it against. CDR1 is SGHRS and CDR2 is YFSETQ in the germline V gene. The CDR3 contains 16 residues. Here the CDR3 reads CASSARGGEAPDTQYF.

V usage is TRBV7-3 and J usage is TRBJ2-1; the D gene TCRdb calls, TRBD2, cannot be checked with no DNA. Germline loops: CDR1 SGHTA, CDR2 FQGTGA. The CDR3 has 17 residues. CDR3 amino acids: CASSLVRAGGLGNEQFF.

J is TRBJ2-2 and V is TRBV29-1; TCRdb's assignment of TRBD1 cannot be checked, as there is no DNA. Germline CDR1 is SQVTM and CDR2 is ANQGSEA. This CDR3 contains 14 residues. The CDR3 region is CSVERRGGTGELFF.

The rearrangement joins TRBV19 to TRBJ2-7; TCRdb names TRBD2, which stays unverified in the absence of DNA. CDR1 and CDR2 (germline): LNHDA, SQIVND (reference sequence). The CDR3 sequence is 18 residues long. CDR3: CASSMGPGGRAGSYEQYF.

The chain uses TRBV4-1 and TRBJ2-1; TCRdb's assignment of TRBD2 cannot be checked, as there is no DNA. This CDR3 spans 18 amino acids. Germline V CDR1 and CDR2: MGHRA, YSYEKL. The CDR3 reads CASSQDRPAGFSYNEQFF.

The chain combines TRBV6-1 with TRBJ2-7; TCRdb indicates TRBD1, and absent DNA this call remains unverified. The CDR3 sequence is 17 residues long. CDR1 is MNHNS, CDR2 SASEGT, per germline. The CDR3 spells CASSERIGLGQYYEQYF.

The chain recombines TRBV3-1 with TRBJ1-1. The CDR3 is made up of 14 amino acids. Germline V gene sequence: CDR1 LGHDT, CDR2 YNNKEL (reference sequence). The CDR3 sequence: CASSHMDRNTEAFF.

The chain links TRBV7-9 to TRBJ1-4; TCRdb picks TRBD1, but there is no DNA to check that call. This CDR3 is 15 amino acids long. CDR1 SEHNR and CDR2 FQNEAQ come from the germline V gene (reference sequence). CDR3 sequence reads: CASSFETGTREKLFF.

The chain links TRBV5-5 to TRBJ1-2; TCRdb calls TRBD1, which cannot be checked without DNA. Per germline, CDR1 SGHKS and CDR2 YYEKEE (reference sequence). This CDR3 has 13 amino acids. CDR3 region: CASSSGTPRGYTF.

This chain uses TRBV9 with TRBJ2-6. The CDR3 covers 16 residues. Germline V gene sequence: CDR1 SGDLS, CDR2 YYNGEE. Here the CDR3 reads CASSVIGGSGANVLTF.

The gene calls are TRBV11-2 and TRBJ2-7; the D gene TCRdb calls, TRBD1, cannot be checked with no DNA. Germline V gives CDR1 SGHAT, CDR2 FQNNGV. The CDR3 is 14 amino acids. The CDR3 reads CASSPHGGPYEQYF.